These 20 T cell receptor beta chains originate from one sample sequenced in a study of cytomegalovirus exposure and HLA in healthy donors. PCR involved 60 Vbeta and 13 Jbeta primers. Some clones are missing from TCRdb's copy, which holds only in-frame ones; the method was immunoSEQ multiplex PCR. Its table lists roughly 75,000 clones. Sequencing input: PBMCs. Receptors were obtained from a middle-aged man in good health and CMV-seronegative.

The chain employs TRBV5-1 and TRBJ2-1, with 7 bases lining up with TRBD1. J was trimmed by 0 bases and V by 0 bases; bases with no gene match: 3. The CDR3 sequence is 16 residues long. Germline values: CDR1 SGHRS, CDR2 YFSETQ. In nucleotides, the CDR3 is TGCGCCAGCAGCTTGGGGCCAGGGGGCTCCTACAATGAGCAGTTCTTC. Translated, it gives CASSLGPGGSYNEQFF.

The V gene is TRBV12-5, the J gene TRBJ2-7, with 10 bases matching TRBD1. Germline V gene sequence: CDR1 LGHNT, CDR2 FRNRAP. Trimming removed 6 bases from V and 1 base from J; junction bases left unmatched: 6. CDR3 length: 15 residues. The CDR3 nucleotides are TGTGCTAGTGGGGCCGGGACAGGGGCATCCTACGAGCAGTACTTC. This encodes CASGAGTGASYEQYF.

The chain employs TRBV28 and TRBJ1-6; D is possibly TRBD1 (6 bases). Trimming pared 7 bases from V and 5 bases from J, leaving 24 bases between. Germline V gene sequence: CDR1 MDHEN, CDR2 SYDVKM. The CDR3 is 18 residues long. DNA for the CDR3: TGTGCCAGCACCCCCCCCGGGGCAGGGGTAGGGGATAATTCACCCCTCCACTTT. It encodes CASTPPGAGVGDNSPLHF.

The chain uses TRBV6-1 and TRBJ1-5; D remains unclear. Per germline, CDR1 MNHNS and CDR2 SASEGT. Trimming took off 1 base at V and 4 bases at J, with 8 bases between the two ends. The CDR3 has 14 amino acids. CDR3 sequence reads: CASSEGGKNQPQHF. CDR3 coding DNA: TGTGCCAGCAGTGAAGGCGGGAAGAATCAGCCCCAGCATTTT.

J is TRBJ1-1 and V is TRBV6-5; D uncertain. Per germline, CDR1 MNHEY and CDR2 SVGAGI. The CDR3 extends over 13 amino acids. Trimming left V 5 bases short and J 4 bases short, with 11 bases between. CDR3 DNA: TGTGCCAGCAGTCGAGAGGAGATCACTGAAGCTTTCTTT. It encodes CASSREEITEAFF.

The rearrangement joins TRBV27 to TRBJ2-5, with 11 bases that match TRBD1. The junction had 11 bases not matched to a gene; V was cut back by 3 bases and J by 5 bases. The CDR3 extends over 17 amino acids. Germline V gives CDR1 MNHEY, CDR2 SMNVEV (reference sequence). DNA for the CDR3: TGTGCCAGCAGTTTCAGGATCCGGACAGGGGGCTGGGAGACCCAGTACTTC. Its translation is CASSFRIRTGGWETQYF.

The genes are TRBV19 and TRBJ2-1; TRBD2 aligns across 7 bases. The CDR3 covers 14 residues. The trim removed 7 bases at V and 3 bases at J, leaving 6 bases unmatched. The germline V gene has CDR1 LNHDA and CDR2 SQIVND (reference sequence). The CDR3 loop reads CASTRGGGYNEQFF. CDR3 DNA sequence: TGTGCCAGTACTCGAGGCGGGGGCTACAATGAGCAGTTCTTC.

The gene calls are TRBV4-1 and TRBJ2-2, with no clear D. The CDR3 is made up of 16 amino acids. V was clipped by 4 bases and J by 5 bases, with 17 bases between them. Germline CDR1 is MGHRA and CDR2 is YSYEKL. CDR3 nucleotide sequence: TGCGCCAGCAGCCGCTCTGATACTATCGGAACCGGGGAGCTGTTTTTT. Translated: CASSRSDTIGTGELFF.

The chain has TRBV2 and TRBJ1-1, with TRBD1 matching 8 bases. Germline trimming cut 7 bases from V and 4 bases from J; bases unmatched to any gene: 14. This CDR3 spans 16 amino acids. CDR1 and CDR2 from the germline V gene are SNHLY and FYNNEI. Here the CDR3 reads CASNQGALTLGTEAFF. In DNA, the CDR3 is TGTGCCAGCAATCAGGGGGCGTTAACTTTGGGCACTGAAGCTTTCTTT.

The V and J genes are TRBV9 and TRBJ2-2; D is unresolved. CDR1 SGDLS and CDR2 YYNGEE come from the germline V gene. Trimming removed 0 bases at V and 2 bases at J, with 8 bases between. The CDR3 sequence is 15 residues long. Here the CDR3 reads CASSVGPSNTGELFF. CDR3 in DNA: TGTGCCAGCAGCGTAGGGCCCTCCAACACCGGGGAGCTGTTTTTT.

The V call is TRBV5-1, the J call TRBJ2-5; a weak D match, TRBD1 (5 bases). Trimming pared 0 bases from V and 5 bases from J, leaving 8 bases between. Germline loops: CDR1 SGHRS, CDR2 YFSETQ. CDR3 size: 13 residues. The CDR3 DNA reads TGCGCCAGCAGCTTGGAGGGGCTGGAGACCCAGTACTTC. This gives the protein CASSLEGLETQYF.

The V call is TRBV11-2, the J call TRBJ2-7; the match to TRBD1 covers 9 bases. The ends lost 0 bases at V and 2 bases at J; junction bases unmatched: 2. The CDR3 is 15 amino acids. The V gene's germline CDR1 is SGHAT and CDR2 FQNNGV. The CDR3 sequence is CASSLDYRGPYEQYF. CDR3 in DNA: TGTGCCAGCAGCTTAGATTACAGGGGGCCCTACGAGCAGTACTTC.

V gene TRBV9 combines with J gene TRBJ2-7, with TRBD1 as a possible D gene (6 bases). Trimming stripped 0 bases from V and 6 bases from J, with 10 bases between. The V gene's germline CDR1 is SGDLS and CDR2 YYNGEE. This CDR3 is 13 amino acids long. DNA of the CDR3: TGTGCCAGCAGCGTAGGGCCACAGGGCGAGCAGTACTTC. It is translated as CASSVGPQGEQYF. Variable domain in full (rest from reference TRBV9 and TRBJ2-7): DSGVTQTPKHLITATGQRVTLRCSPRSGDLSVYWYQQSLDQGLQFLIQYYNGEERAKGNILERFSAQQFPDLHSELNLSSLELGDSALYFCASSVGPQGEQYFGPGTRLTVT.

The rearrangement links TRBV19 to TRBJ2-3; 7 bases are shared with TRBD2. The CDR3 consists of 13 residues. V shed 7 bases and J 4 bases; nucleotides not matched to a gene: 5. CDR1 is LNHDA and CDR2 is SQIVND in the germline V gene (reference sequence). The CDR3 protein is CASKVSGADTQYF. In DNA, the CDR3 is TGTGCCAGTAAAGTGAGCGGGGCAGATACGCAGTATTTT.

The rearrangement joins TRBV5-4 to TRBJ2-7, with TRBD2 matching over 10 bases. The length of the CDR3 is 14 residues. V trimming: 2 bases; J trimming: 3 bases; junction bases outside the gene matches: 2. The V gene's germline CDR1 is SGHNT and CDR2 YYREEE (reference sequence). The CDR3 sequence is CASSFGTSVYEQYF. The CDR3 DNA reads as TGTGCCAGCAGCTTTGGGACTAGCGTCTACGAGCAGTACTTC.

The gene calls are TRBV5-4 and TRBJ1-2; TRBD1 matches at 7 bases. The CDR3 runs to 14 residues. CDR1 SGHNT and CDR2 YYREEE come from the germline V gene (reference sequence). V dropped 4 bases and J dropped 4; count of bases not matched to a gene: 7. CDR3 sequence (DNA): TGTGCCAGCAGCGGACAACAGGGGACCTATGGCTACACCTTC. It translates to CASSGQQGTYGYTF.

This rearrangement joins TRBV28 to TRBJ2-1; tentatively, D is TRBD2 (6 bases). Germline V gene lookup returns CDR1 MDHEN and CDR2 SYDVKM. The CDR3 totals 15 residues. Trimming shortened V by 5 bases and J by 7 bases, and 18 bases separated the two germline ends. This CDR3 reads CASSPPGTLQNEQFF. The CDR3 region has the DNA TGTGCCAGCAGTCCCCCCGGGACTCTCCAAAATGAGCAGTTCTTC.

The gene calls are TRBV30 and TRBJ2-1; 9 bases map to TRBD2. Germline values: CDR1 GTSNPN, CDR2 SVGIG (reference sequence). This CDR3 region has 13 residues. Unmatched junction bases numbered 4, after V lost 1 base and J lost 9 bases. The CDR3 loop is CAWSGTSVGEQFF. In DNA form, the CDR3 reads TGTGCCTGGAGTGGGACTAGCGTCGGTGAGCAGTTCTTC.

The chain employs TRBV28 and TRBJ2-3, with no clear D. In germline, CDR1 is MDHEN, CDR2 SYDVKM. The CDR3 has 13 residues. The germline V and J ends were trimmed by 6 bases and 1 base, with 8 bases remaining between them. As DNA, the CDR3 is TGTGCCAGCAGCTTTTTCCGCACAGATACGCAGTATTTT. Translating gives CASSFFRTDTQYF.

The V and J genes are TRBV30 and TRBJ1-6; 7 bases are a match to TRBD1. The CDR3 loop spans 16 amino acids. Germline V gives CDR1 GTSNPN, CDR2 SVGIG (reference sequence). After removal of 2 bases from V and 7 bases from J, the junction contained 11 bases not matched to a gene. The CDR3 sequence is CAWSPEGALENSPLHF. The CDR3 DNA reads as TGTGCCTGGAGTCCAGAGGGGGCGCTTGAGAATTCACCCCTCCACTTT.